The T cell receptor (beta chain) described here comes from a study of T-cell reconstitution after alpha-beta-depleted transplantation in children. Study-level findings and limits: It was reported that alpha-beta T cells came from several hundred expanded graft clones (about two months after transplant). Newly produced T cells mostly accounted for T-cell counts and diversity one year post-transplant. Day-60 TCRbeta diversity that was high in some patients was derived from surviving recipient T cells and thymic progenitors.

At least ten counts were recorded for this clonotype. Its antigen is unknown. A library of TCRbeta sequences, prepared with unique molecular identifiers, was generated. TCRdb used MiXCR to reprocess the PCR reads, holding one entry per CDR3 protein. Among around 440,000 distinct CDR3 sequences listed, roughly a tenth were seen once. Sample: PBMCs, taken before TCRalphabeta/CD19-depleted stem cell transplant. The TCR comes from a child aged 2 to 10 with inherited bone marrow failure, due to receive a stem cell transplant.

The chain's CDR3 is CASSSRDTQSSYNEQFF. The CDR3 DNA is TGTGCCAGCAGTTCCCGGGACACCCAAAGCTCCTACAATGAGCAGTTCTTC. The rearrangement links TRBV12-3 or TRBV12-4 to TRBJ2-1; tentative D call: TRBD1 (6 bases). The CDR3 runs to 17 residues. V dropped 4 bases and J dropped 0 bases, with 16 bases sitting between them.